The rows below give T cell receptor beta chains drawn from one sample of a study of post-analysis software for immune sequencing data. A single record per CDR3 protein comes from TCRdb applying MiXCR to the PCR reads. Of 380,000 or so distinct CDR3 sequences detected, around a third appear once; the ten largest clones hold about an eighth. The sample comprised blood. The source is a girl under 18 with multiple sclerosis. The CDR3 runs from the conserved cysteine through the conserved F or W. Clone size is shown for a subset of rows, as once, few, many or a class of expanded clone.

TRBV12-3/TRBV12-4,-,TRBJ2-7,CASSFTEDEQYF
TRBV7-2,many,TRBJ2-7,CASSFQADAYEQYF
TRBV20-1,few,TRBJ2-1,CSARSQGNEQFF
TRBV6-5,few,TRBJ2-7,CASSYSDRGPSYEQYF
TRBV6-5,few,TRBJ2-1,CASSYWLTGSSEQFF
TRBV12-3/TRBV12-4,-,TRBJ1-1,CASGLRGPEEAFF
TRBV20-1,once,TRBJ1-2,CSAREGWDNGKGYTF
TRBV7-9,-,TRBJ1-2,CASSARQGATHGYTF
TRBV2,many,TRBJ1-1,CASSDGLNTEAFF
TRBV29-1,-,TRBJ1-1,CSVGQPLTEAFF
TRBV12-3/TRBV12-4,-,TRBJ2-6,CASSQRRQRWDSGANVLTF
TRBV21-1,-,TRBJ1-5,CASSKVNSNGRGDQPQHF
TRBV4-1,few,TRBJ2-7,CASSSLFSRLAGGTPYEQYF
TRBV7-3,few,TRBJ2-7,CASSPNRDSLNEQYF
TRBV20-1,few,TRBJ2-1,CSARNLEGNEQFF
TRBV6-5,-,TRBJ1-5,CASSSFGRDRDQPQHF
TRBV7-8,-,TRBJ1-1,CASSPDRDRGRVNTEAFF
TRBV3-1,few,TRBJ2-1,CASSQGMDNEQFF
TRBV12-3/TRBV12-4,-,TRBJ1-4,CASSPEGATNEKLFF
TRBV7-9,-,TRBJ2-3,CASSSPPSGAYTDTQYF
TRBV6-2/TRBV6-3,-,TRBJ2-1,CASSRSGSYEETQFF
TRBV29-1,many,TRBJ1-2,CSVEDPLDRERYGYTF
TRBV2,-,TRBJ1-1,CASSEAVGGNTEAFF
TRBV5-1,few,TRBJ2-7,CASSLNQGANEQYF
TRBV10-2,few,TRBJ2-7,CASSLEGFTYEQYF
TRBV11-2,-,TRBJ2-3,CASSLSGTFTDTQYF
TRBV5-1,-,TRBJ2-1,CASSPGTGAWEQFF
TRBV4-3,-,TRBJ1-2,CASSQIGAPYGYTF
TRBV29-1,-,TRBJ2-7,CSVAGGGYEQYF
TRBV24-1,-,TRBJ1-1,CITGGGQGLGVFAEAFF
TRBV6-1,-,TRBJ2-1,CASSELNPYRGDEQFF
TRBV7-2,-,TRBJ2-1,CASRPTGDEQFF
TRBV10-3,-,TRBJ2-1,CASRLEANEQFF
TRBV6-6,-,TRBJ2-7,CASSYVGGLLYSYEQYF
TRBV28,-,TRBJ1-4,CASSLPNSPASRLFF
TRBV5-1,-,-,CASRPPGTYEQYF
TRBV4-1,-,TRBJ2-1,CASSQVGGNEQFF